The clone carrying this TCR beta chain was detected only a few times. What it binds is not known. There was one heparinised blood draw per donor, averaging about 116 mL. The data derive from a study of beta chain features in type 1 diabetes. Study-level background: In age, gender and cell yields, patients were similar to healthy donors.

Expressed TCRB transcripts were sequenced because the isolated RNA had all been reverse transcribed beforehand. Sequencing used immunoSEQ multiplex PCR; TCRdb keeps in-frame clones, though not all of them. The repertoire holds 600,000 to 750,000 clones, with around 12% as singletons. The CDR3 is made up of 15 amino acids. V lost 0 bases to trimming and J lost 1 base, with 9 bases between them. The germline CDR1 and CDR2 sequences are LGHNA and YSLEER. Findings of the study overall: Significant though moderate, a shortening of TCRB CDR3s appeared in all four CD4+ subsets of Type 1 diabetes patients.

Sequenced material: naive CD4+ T cells from blood. V usage is TRBV4-3 and J usage is TRBJ1-2; D perhaps matches TRBD1 (5 bases). The receptor's source is a man aged 25 to 40 with type 1 diabetes. The CDR3 sequence: CASSQDSRVNYGYTF. The CDR3 nucleotides are TGCGCCAGCAGCCAAGATTCCAGGGTTAACTATGGCTACACCTTC.